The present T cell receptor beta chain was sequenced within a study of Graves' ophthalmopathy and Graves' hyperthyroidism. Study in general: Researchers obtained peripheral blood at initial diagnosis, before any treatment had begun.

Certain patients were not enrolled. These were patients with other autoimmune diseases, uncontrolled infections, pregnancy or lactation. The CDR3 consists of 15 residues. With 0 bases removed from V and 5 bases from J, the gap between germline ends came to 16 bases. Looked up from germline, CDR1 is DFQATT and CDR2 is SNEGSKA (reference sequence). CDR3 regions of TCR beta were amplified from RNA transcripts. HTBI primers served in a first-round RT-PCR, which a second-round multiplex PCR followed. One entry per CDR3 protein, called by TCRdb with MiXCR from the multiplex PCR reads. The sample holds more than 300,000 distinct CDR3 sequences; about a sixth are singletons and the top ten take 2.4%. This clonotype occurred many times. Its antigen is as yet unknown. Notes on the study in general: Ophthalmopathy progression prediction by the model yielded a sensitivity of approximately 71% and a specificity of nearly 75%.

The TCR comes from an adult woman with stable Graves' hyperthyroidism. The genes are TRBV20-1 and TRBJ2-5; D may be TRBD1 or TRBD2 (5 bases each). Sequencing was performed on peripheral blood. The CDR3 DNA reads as TGCAGTGCTAGAGATCCCCGGGGCCCGGGGGAGACCCAGTACTTC. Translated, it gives CSARDPRGPGETQYF.